The text below deals with one T cell receptor beta chain. Deletions cut 6 bases from V and 1 base from J, with 15 bases between. Germline-derived CDR1 and CDR2 are SNHLY and FYNNEI. The length of the CDR3 is 15 residues. The Seattle site enrolled patients during active infection and followed them longitudinally. Original processing methods: Counts of nucleated cells, estimated from reference gene primer amplification, were obtained. Produced via immunoSEQ multiplex PCR; TCRdb's table is partial and in-frame only. Clonal size and the V and J genes are those of that table, whereas D and trimming came from the DNA. Among under 200,000 clones listed, 80% to 90% were seen once. The data stem from a study of blood T cell repertoires in COVID-19. About the study: The study drew acute and convalescent COVID-19 samples from the United States, Italy and Spain. In each case, the material was cDNA or gDNA derived from T cells, B-cell-depleted T cells, or PBMCs.

This clonotype was sampled from a woman aged 55 to 70 with COVID-19, enrolled during active disease. The source material was peripheral blood. The rearrangement uses TRBV2 and TRBJ1-1; a possible D gene is TRBD1 (6 bases). CDR3 DNA: TGTGCCAGCAGCCTGAGGACAGCTGGGAACACTGAAGCTTTCTTT. Protein product: CASSLRTAGNTEAFF.